This note documents a single T cell receptor (beta chain) sequence. The antigen remains undetermined. The record originates from a study of T cell responses to AZD1222 COVID-19 vaccine. Whole-study results and caveats: Among vaccine-associated CD4 TCRs, coverage spanned spike, with dominance at 160-218 and 743-854.

Assay: immunoSEQ multiplex PCR; the TCRdb copy retains only in-frame clones and omits some. This sample has more than 140,000 clones, with 70% to 90% found just once. This specimen consisted of peripheral blood, obtained on day 0 of AZD1222 vaccination. This receptor was taken from an adult in good health.

DNA for the CDR3: TGTGCCAGCAGCCCCGTTCCTGGAAACACCATATATTTT. It is translated as CASSPVPGNTIYF. This rearrangement joins TRBV6-5 to TRBJ1-3; D not certain. V was cut by 6 bases and J by 2 bases, with 8 bases left in between. CDR3 size: 13 residues. In germline, CDR1 is MNHEY, CDR2 SVGAGI.